This TCR beta chain appears in the sequencing data of a study of T cell responses to AZD1222 COVID-19 vaccine. Regarding the study as a whole: Most donors were white British, females outnumbered males, and clonal diversity was possibly underestimated.

The germline V gene has CDR1 SGHTA and CDR2 FQGNSA. Trimming cost V 1 base and J 3 bases, with 12 bases left between them. The CDR3 covers 16 residues. Worth noting for this clone: Its matching antigen is unknown.

The protocol was immunoSEQ multiplex PCR, while the TCRdb copy is restricted to in-frame clones and leaves out a portion. This table has about 160,000 clones, 94% appearing once. The chain combines TRBV7-2 with TRBJ2-2, with a possible D match to TRBD1 (5 bases). Source: peripheral blood, taken on day 0 of AZD1222 vaccination. The origin of this receptor is an adult in good health. The CDR3 nucleotides read TGTGCCAGCAGCTTAGATAGAGCAGGGTACACCGGGGAGCTGTTTTTT. It is translated as CASSLDRAGYTGELFF.